This T cell receptor beta chain was retrieved from a study of blood T cell repertoires in COVID-19. Overall study: The United States, Italy and Spain supplied acute and convalescent COVID-19 samples. Sample material is recorded as cDNA or gDNA derived from T cells, B-cell-depleted T cells, or PBMCs.

CDR1 and CDR2 (germline): ENHRY, SYGVKD. The V end was cut by 6 bases, the J end by 2 bases, with 10 bases between. The CDR3 is 13 residues long. Original methodology: Estimates of nucleated cell counts were drawn from the amplification of reference gene primers. Here immunoSEQ multiplex PCR was the method, and the copy in TCRdb shows in-frame clones only, minus some. For V, J and clone size, that table is used; D and trimming come from the DNA. This table holds approximately 46,000 clones, 65% to 90% found once. This clonotype originated in a woman in her sixties or seventies with acute or convalescent COVID-19. Sequencing was carried out using peripheral blood. The chain recombines TRBV10-3 with TRBJ1-2; possible D gene TRBD1, 6 bases. CDR3 sequence reads: CAIRGDTNYGYTF. CDR3 DNA sequence: TGTGCCATCAGGGGGGACACCAACTATGGCTACACCTTC.